Presented here are 25 T cell receptor beta chains from one specimen sequenced in a study of T cells in tumors after PD-1 blockade. TCRdb's copy holds only in-frame clones and misses some; the assay was immunoSEQ multiplex PCR. The data contain tens of thousands of clones, roughly 70% of them singletons. Specimen: PBMCs, collected after anti-PD-1 treatment. The origin of the receptors is a human donor with basal cell carcinoma.

This clone showed up just a few times. This chain uses TRBV6-6 with TRBJ1-5; no clear D. V was cut by 2 bases and J by 0 bases, with 8 bases left in between. Germline-derived CDR1 and CDR2 are MNHNY and SVGAGI (reference sequence). This CDR3 spans 15 amino acids. The CDR3 sequence: CASSYENYSNQPQHF. The CDR3 nucleotides read TGTGCCAGCAGTTACGAGAACTATAGCAATCAGCCCCAGCATTTT.

This chain joins TRBV3-1 (or the pseudogene TRBV3-2) and TRBJ2-3; possibly TRBD1 or TRBD2 for D (5 bases each). From germline, CDR1 is LGHDT and CDR2 YNNKEL (reference sequence). The CDR3 runs to 16 residues. V shed 1 base and J shed 0 bases, with 11 bases lying between them. The CDR3 DNA reads as TGTGCCAGCAGCCAAGTGGGGGACGGTAGCACAGATACGCAGTATTTT. It encodes CASSQVGDGSTDTQYF.

The chain joins TRBV10-2 to TRBJ1-3; D not certain. Germline V lookup: CDR1 WSHSY, CDR2 SAAADI. The CDR3 totals 16 residues. V lost 0 bases and J 1 base, leaving 10 bases between the germline ends. The DNA of the CDR3 is TGCGCCAGCAGTGAGTCTGGAAGGGCGTCTGGAAACACCATATATTTT. It is translated as CASSESGRASGNTIYF.

V and J are TRBV5-5 and TRBJ2-2, with D maybe TRBD1 (6 bases). CDR1 is SGHKS and CDR2 is YYEKEE in the germline V gene (reference sequence). There are 13 residues in the CDR3. V was trimmed by 3 bases and J by 4 bases, leaving 7 bases between them. CDR3 loop: CASSWTVTGELFF. The CDR3 region has the DNA TGTGCCAGCAGCTGGACAGTCACCGGGGAGCTGTTTTTT.

CDR3 DNA: TGTGCCAGCAGCCACCTCCTCGGGCGGGGGGACAATGAGCAGTTCTTC. The encoded protein is CASSHLLGRGDNEQFF. The chain couples TRBV14 to TRBJ2-1, with 8 bases that match TRBD2. The CDR3 loop spans 16 amino acids. Germline values: CDR1 SGHDN, CDR2 FVKESK. Germline trimming cut 3 bases from V and 5 bases from J; bases unmatched to any gene: 9.

The V gene is TRBV28, the J gene TRBJ2-3; 7 nucleotides agree with TRBD2. With 2 bases clipped from V and 6 bases from J, the junction kept 14 bases outside the gene matches. Germline V gives CDR1 MDHEN, CDR2 SYDVKM. The CDR3 spans 17 residues. The CDR3, as DNA: TGTGCCAGCAGTTTAGGGCCGGGACTACAACGAACGGATACGCAGTATTTT. Its protein is CASSLGPGLQRTDTQYF.

The rearrangement uses TRBV27 and TRBJ2-2; 8 bases are a match to TRBD1. Germline loops: CDR1 MNHEY, CDR2 SMNVEV (reference sequence). CDR3 size: 14 residues. With V trimmed by 6 bases and J by 4 bases, 4 bases remained unmatched. The CDR3 here is CASRLDRGTGELFF. CDR3 DNA sequence: TGTGCCAGCAGACTAGACAGGGGCACCGGGGAGCTGTTTTTT.

This clone was observed a handful of times. The V call is TRBV14, the J call TRBJ1-1; a weak D match, TRBD1 (5 bases). The CDR3 length is 17 residues. From germline, CDR1 is SGHDN and CDR2 FVKESK. The V end lost 0 bases, the J end lost 0 bases, and 14 bases lay between the germline ends. The CDR3, as DNA: TGTGCCAGCAGCCAAGATCGAATGAGGGGCATGAACACTGAAGCTTTCTTT. It yields the protein CASSQDRMRGMNTEAFF.

The CDR3 sequence is CASSPRTDSGNTIYF. DNA of the CDR3: TGTGCCAGCAGCCCCCGGACGGACTCTGGAAACACCATATATTTT. V and J are TRBV7-8 and TRBJ1-3; no firm D call. Germline loops: CDR1 SGHVS, CDR2 FQNEAQ. Trimming shortened V by 5 bases and J by 0 bases, and 11 bases separated the two germline ends. This CDR3 contains 15 residues.

The chain combines TRBV6-1 with TRBJ1-4, with D possibly matching TRBD1 (6 bases). From germline, CDR1 is MNHNS and CDR2 SASEGT. The CDR3 consists of 13 residues. Trimming stripped 6 bases from V and 6 bases from J, with 11 bases between. CDR3 region: CASRSGTHEKLFF. For the CDR3, the DNA is TGTGCCAGCAGGTCGGGGACACATGAAAAACTGTTTTTT.

The V gene is TRBV30, the J gene TRBJ1-2; 8 nucleotides match TRBD1. CDR1 and CDR2 (germline): GTSNPN, SVGIG (reference sequence). The V and J ends lost 0 bases and 4 bases, in that order; junction bases with no gene match: 4. This CDR3 has 14 amino acids. CDR3 in DNA: TGTGCCTGGAGTGTACGACAGGGGAGCTATGGCTACACCTTC. As protein: CAWSVRQGSYGYTF.

The genes are TRBV6-6 and TRBJ1-1; D is uncertain. Germline values: CDR1 MNHNY, CDR2 SVGAGI (reference sequence). Deletions cut 2 bases from V and 4 bases from J, with 11 bases between. This CDR3 comprises 14 residues. CDR3 residues: CASSYQPGPTEAFF. The CDR3 coding sequence is TGTGCCAGCAGTTACCAACCCGGGCCCACTGAAGCTTTCTTT.

J is TRBJ1-1 and V is TRBV18; D call uncertain. The CDR3 has 13 amino acids. Germline-derived CDR1 and CDR2 are KGHSH and LQKENI. Trimming stripped 5 bases from V and 3 bases from J, with 10 bases between. The CDR3 sequence is CASSTHRDTEAFF. CDR3 in DNA: TGTGCCAGCTCAACTCACCGGGACACTGAAGCTTTCTTT.

The gene calls are TRBV4-2 and TRBJ2-7, with D perhaps matching TRBD1 or TRBD2 (5 bases each). The germline V and J ends were trimmed by 2 bases and 5 bases, with 10 bases remaining between them. The CDR3 totals 13 residues. CDR1 and CDR2 (germline): LGHNA, YNFKEQ. CDR3: CASSQRGVDEQYF. The CDR3 DNA reads as TGTGCCAGCAGCCAAAGGGGAGTGGACGAGCAGTACTTC.

The V gene is TRBV5-5, the J gene TRBJ2-5, with D perhaps TRBD2 (5 bases). CDR3 size: 14 residues. Trimming stripped 2 bases from V and 2 bases from J, with 10 bases between. Germline V gives CDR1 SGHKS, CDR2 YYEKEE (reference sequence). The CDR3 spells CASSFRTVQETQYF. DNA for the CDR3: TGTGCCAGCAGCTTTCGGACTGTTCAAGAGACCCAGTACTTC.

The chain employs TRBV5-1 and TRBJ1-1, with 7 nucleotides matching TRBD1. The trim removed 4 bases at V and 7 bases at J, leaving 7 bases unmatched. Germline V gene lookup returns CDR1 SGHRS and CDR2 YFSETQ. This CDR3 comprises 13 residues. The DNA of the CDR3 is TGCGCCAGCAGCAAGCCGGGACAGTTTGAAGCTTTCTTT. Translated, it gives CASSKPGQFEAFF.

The V call is TRBV19, the J call TRBJ2-5; 8 bases are shared with TRBD2. The V gene end was trimmed by 4 bases and the J gene end by 2 bases; junction bases not matched to a gene: 9. CDR3 size: 16 residues. Germline CDR1 reads LNHDA; CDR2 reads SQIVND (reference sequence). The CDR3 region is CASSTYQTSGQETQYF. CDR3 nucleotide sequence: TGTGCCAGTAGTACCTACCAAACTAGCGGTCAAGAGACCCAGTACTTC.

In its sample, this clone was seen a few times. The V and J genes are TRBV4-2 and TRBJ2-7, with TRBD2 matching over 10 bases. The trim removed 5 bases at V and 6 bases at J, leaving 10 bases unmatched. The CDR3 sequence is 15 residues long. CDR1 and CDR2 (germline): LGHNA, YNFKEQ. The CDR3 loop is CASSVSGGAGSEQYF. In nucleotides, the CDR3 is TGTGCCAGCAGCGTAAGCGGGGGGGCGGGGAGCGAGCAGTACTTC.

The J gene is TRBJ2-2, the V gene TRBV10-3, with a possible D match to TRBD1 (5 bases). The V gene's germline CDR1 is ENHRY and CDR2 SYGVKD. The CDR3 consists of 13 residues. Trimming left V 8 bases short and J 6 bases short, with 13 bases between. The DNA for the CDR3 is TGTGCCATCGGTCAGGGCTGGGCCGGGGAGCTGTTTTTT. Its translation: CAIGQGWAGELFF.

This clone was observed once. V is TRBV4-2 and J is TRBJ1-4; no clear D. Germline CDR1 and CDR2: LGHNA and YNFKEQ. The CDR3 is made up of 14 amino acids. V gave up 6 bases and J gave up 0 bases, with 8 bases separating them. Here the CDR3 reads CASREGSTNEKLFF. DNA of the CDR3: TGTGCCAGCAGGGAGGGTTCAACTAATGAAAAACTGTTTTTT.

The chain joins TRBV19 to TRBJ2-7; weak D call: TRBD2 (5 bases). The germline V gene has CDR1 LNHDA and CDR2 SQIVND (reference sequence). This CDR3 contains 19 residues. Trimming pared 5 bases from V and 6 bases from J, leaving 32 bases between. The CDR3 nucleotides are TGTGCCAGTAGTTTACGGGGTGTCGCAGGCCTCGGGGTGAGCGCCGAGCAGTACTTC. Translation: CASSLRGVAGLGVSAEQYF.

This clone has just a few counts. J is TRBJ1-1 and V is TRBV5-4; D uncertain. Trimming left V 4 bases short and J 0 bases short, with 7 bases between. This CDR3 comprises 13 residues. Germline V gene lookup returns CDR1 SGHNT and CDR2 YYREEE (reference sequence). For the CDR3, the DNA is TGTGCCAGCAGCGACACCTTGAACACTGAAGCTTTCTTT. Its protein is CASSDTLNTEAFF.

The gene calls are TRBV3-1 (or the pseudogene TRBV3-2) and TRBJ2-2; D may be TRBD2 (6 bases). Trimming removed 0 bases at V and 5 bases at J, with 7 bases between. In germline, CDR1 is LGHDT, CDR2 YNNKEL (reference sequence). The CDR3 spans 14 residues. CDR3 region: CASSQDGGTGELFF. Written as DNA, the CDR3 is TGTGCCAGCAGCCAAGATGGGGGGACCGGGGAGCTGTTTTTT.

The CDR3 loop reads CAWSVPGEAFF. The CDR3 DNA reads TGTGCCTGGAGTGTACCCGGTGAAGCTTTCTTT. This chain uses TRBV30 with TRBJ1-1, with no clear D. Per germline, CDR1 GTSNPN and CDR2 SVGIG (reference sequence). The CDR3 extends over 11 amino acids. The V end was cut by 0 bases, the J end by 7 bases, with 6 bases between.

The rearrangement links TRBV30 to TRBJ1-1; no firm D call. V was pared by 5 bases and J by 3 bases, with 13 bases between. The CDR3 sequence is 13 residues long. CDR1 is GTSNPN, CDR2 SVGIG, per germline (reference sequence). DNA of the CDR3: TGTGCCTGGTCTTTGGACGGCTACACTGAAGCTTTCTTT. Amino acid sequence: CAWSLDGYTEAFF.